This passage covers 11 T cell receptor beta chains from one sample sequenced in a study of CD8 T cells in ankylosing spondylitis. Study observations and caveats: Ankylosing spondylitis blood appeared to carry a characteristic TCR beta motif of under ten highly homologous variants.

In TCRdb, the 5' RACE reads were re-called with MiXCR into one record per CDR3 protein. Among roughly 350,000 distinct CDR3 sequences listed, 6.5% to 10% were seen once. These receptors have no known antigen. Sequenced sample: blood, either unsorted or a sorted T cell fraction (not recorded which). The receptor set was obtained from a male donor with ankylosing spondylitis.

The gene calls are TRBV27 and TRBJ1-2, with a possible D match to TRBD1 (5 bases). Germline V gene data show CDR1 as MNHEY and CDR2 as SMNVEV (reference sequence). The CDR3 sequence is 15 residues long. V gave up 5 bases and J gave up 1 base, with 14 bases separating them. CDR3 loop: CASSGPGRSNYGYTF. The DNA of the CDR3 is TGTGCCAGCAGTGGCCCGGGACGGAGTAACTATGGCTACACCTTC.

This chain connects TRBV5-1 to TRBJ2-1; 10 bases align to TRBD1. Germline V gene sequence: CDR1 SGHRS, CDR2 YFSETQ. This CDR3 contains 17 residues. V lost 0 bases and J lost 8; bases outside the gene matches: 11. CDR3 nucleotides: TGCGCCAGCAGCTTGGATGGTGGACAGGGGGTAGGCGATGAGCAGTTCTTC. It is translated as CASSLDGGQGVGDEQFF. The whole variable domain, remainder taken from reference TRBV5-1 and TRBJ2-1, is KAGVTQTPRYLIKTRGQQVTLSCSPISGHRSVSWYQQTPGQGLQFLFEYFSETQRNKGNFPGRFSGRQFSNSRSEMNVSTLELGDSALYLCASSLDGGQGVGDEQFFGPGTRLTVL.

The sample holds many counts of this clonotype. This CDR3 is CASSLAQGQPFTEAFF. CDR3 DNA: TGCGCCAGCAGCTTGGCCCAGGGGCAACCTTTCACTGAAGCTTTCTTT. The rearrangement links TRBV5-1 to TRBJ1-1; weak D call: TRBD1 (6 bases). Trimming took off 0 bases at V and 4 bases at J, with 16 bases between the two ends. Germline values: CDR1 SGHRS, CDR2 YFSETQ. This CDR3 is 16 amino acids long.

This chain uses TRBV28 with TRBJ2-5; D is ambiguous. The CDR3 consists of 14 residues. CDR1 is MDHEN, CDR2 SYDVKM, per germline. Trimming shortened V by 1 base and J by 1 base, and 7 bases separated the two germline ends. The CDR3 loop reads CASSLSGPQETQYF. The CDR3 DNA sequence: TGTGCCAGCAGTTTATCAGGCCCCCAAGAGACCCAGTACTTC.

This chain links TRBV29-1 with TRBJ2-5; 11 bases line up with TRBD1. Germline-derived CDR1 and CDR2 are SQVTM and ANQGSEA. The CDR3 loop spans 15 amino acids. Germline trimming cut 0 bases from V and 3 bases from J; bases unmatched to any gene: 3. CDR3 amino acids: CSVEDRGQGEETQYF. The CDR3 nucleotides are TGCAGCGTTGAAGATCGGGGACAGGGGGAAGAGACCCAGTACTTC. The variable domain in full, completed from reference TRBV29-1 and TRBJ2-5, reads SAVISQKPSRDICQRGTSLTIQCQVDSQVTMMFWYRQQPGQSLTLIATANQGSEATYESGFVIDKFPISRPNLTFSTLTVSNMSPEDSSIYLCSVEDRGQGEETQYFGPGTRLLVL.

V and J are TRBV12-3 or TRBV12-4 and TRBJ2-2; 8 bases agree with TRBD2. The CDR3 runs to 16 residues. The J segment lost 3 bases and the V segment lost 4 bases, leaving 7 bases of the junction unmatched. The CDR3 spells CASSSEAGAYTGELFF. CDR3 coding DNA: TGTGCCAGCAGTTCTGAAGCGGGAGCGTACACCGGGGAGCTGTTTTTT.

This clonotype has a count of ten or more. The chain is built from TRBV18 and TRBJ1-5; D possibly corresponds to TRBD1 (5 bases). The length of the CDR3 is 15 residues. With 6 bases removed from V and 4 bases from J, the gap between germline ends came to 16 bases. Germline V lookup: CDR1 KGHSH, CDR2 LQKENI. CDR3 in amino acids: CASSLGQGRNQPQHF. DNA of the CDR3: TGTGCCAGCTCTCTAGGACAAGGAAGGAATCAGCCCCAGCATTTT.

This clonotype has more than one count but fewer than ten. V usage is TRBV4-3 and J usage is TRBJ1-5; D perhaps matches TRBD1 (5 bases). Germline V lookup: CDR1 LGHNA, CDR2 YSLEER. The CDR3 extends over 17 amino acids. V was pared by 0 bases and J by 0 bases, with 12 bases between. CDR3 coding DNA: TGCGCCAGCAGCCAAGAAGTGACAGCATATAGCAATCAGCCCCAGCATTTT. Translation: CASSQEVTAYSNQPQHF.

The V and J genes are TRBV20-1 and TRBJ2-3, with D possibly being TRBD2 (6 bases). V dropped 0 bases and J dropped 3 bases, with 10 bases sitting between them. The CDR3 is 14 residues long. Germline-derived CDR1 and CDR2 are DFQATT and SNEGSKA (reference sequence). CDR3: CSARDLLATDTQYF. CDR3 DNA: TGCAGTGCTAGAGATCTGCTAGCGACAGATACGCAGTATTTT.

The table lists this clonotype with a few counts. This CDR3 is CASSFRQGHGYTF. CDR3 in DNA: TGTGCCAGCAGCTTTCGACAGGGCCATGGCTACACCTTC. V usage is TRBV7-2 and J usage is TRBJ1-2; 7 bases are shared with TRBD1. Germline V gene sequence: CDR1 SGHTA, CDR2 FQGNSA. This CDR3 is 13 amino acids long. V lost 3 bases, J lost 6 bases, and 4 bases stayed unmatched.

A few counts support this clonotype. The rearrangement uses TRBV12-3 or TRBV12-4 and TRBJ2-1; D is perhaps TRBD2 (5 bases). Between the trimmed V and J ends, which lost 3 bases and 9 bases, there was a span of 15 bases. CDR3 size: 14 residues. The CDR3 loop reads CASSFTQEGLEQFF. The CDR3 nucleotides are TGTGCCAGCAGTTTCACCCAAGAAGGACTTGAGCAGTTCTTC.